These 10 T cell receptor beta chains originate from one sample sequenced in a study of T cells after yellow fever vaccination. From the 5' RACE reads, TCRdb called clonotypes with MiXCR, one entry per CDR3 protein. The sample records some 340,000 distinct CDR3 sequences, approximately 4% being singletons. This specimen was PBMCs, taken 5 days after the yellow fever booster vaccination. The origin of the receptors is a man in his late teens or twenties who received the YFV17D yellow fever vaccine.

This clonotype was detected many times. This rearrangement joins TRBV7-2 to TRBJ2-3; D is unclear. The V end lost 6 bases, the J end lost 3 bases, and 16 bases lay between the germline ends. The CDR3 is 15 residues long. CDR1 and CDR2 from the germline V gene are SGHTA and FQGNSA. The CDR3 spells CASSLDFALTDTQYF. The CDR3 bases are TGTGCCAGCAGTCTAGATTTCGCCCTGACAGATACGCAGTATTTT.

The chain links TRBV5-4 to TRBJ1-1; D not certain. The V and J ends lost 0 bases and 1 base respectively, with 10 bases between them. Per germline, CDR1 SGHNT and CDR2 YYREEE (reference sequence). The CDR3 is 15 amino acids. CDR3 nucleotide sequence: TGTGCCAGCAGCTTGGATTGGGCTCGGAACACTGAAGCTTTCTTT. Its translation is CASSLDWARNTEAFF.

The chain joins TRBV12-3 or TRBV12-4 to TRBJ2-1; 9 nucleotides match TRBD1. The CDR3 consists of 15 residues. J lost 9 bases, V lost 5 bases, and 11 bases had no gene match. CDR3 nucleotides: TGTGCCAGCAGTCCACCGGGACAGGGAGGTGCTGAGCAGTTCTTC. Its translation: CASSPPGQGGAEQFF.

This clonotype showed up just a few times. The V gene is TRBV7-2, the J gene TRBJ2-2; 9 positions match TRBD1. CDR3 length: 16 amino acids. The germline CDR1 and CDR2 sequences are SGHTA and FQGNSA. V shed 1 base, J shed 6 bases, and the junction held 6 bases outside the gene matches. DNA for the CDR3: TGTGCCAGCAGCTTAGTGGCGGACAGGGGTTCCGGGGAGCTGTTTTTT. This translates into CASSLVADRGSGELFF.

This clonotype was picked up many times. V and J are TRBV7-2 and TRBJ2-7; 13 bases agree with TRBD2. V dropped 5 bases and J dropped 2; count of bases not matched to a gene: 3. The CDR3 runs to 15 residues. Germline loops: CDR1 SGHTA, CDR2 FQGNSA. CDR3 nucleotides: TGTGCCAGCAGCCTACTAGCGGGGGGGACCTACGAGCAGTACGTC. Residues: CASSLLAGGTYEQYV.

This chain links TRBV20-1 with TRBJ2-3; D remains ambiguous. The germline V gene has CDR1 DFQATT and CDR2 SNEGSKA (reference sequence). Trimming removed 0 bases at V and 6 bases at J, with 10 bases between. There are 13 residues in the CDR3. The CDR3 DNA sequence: TGCAGTGCTAGAGATCCCCTGGGGGATACGCAGTATTTT. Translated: CSARDPLGDTQYF.

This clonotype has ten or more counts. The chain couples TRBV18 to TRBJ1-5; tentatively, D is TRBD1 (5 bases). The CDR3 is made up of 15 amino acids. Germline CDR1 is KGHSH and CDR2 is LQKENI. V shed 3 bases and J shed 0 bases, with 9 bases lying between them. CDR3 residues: CASSPSQVSNQPQHF. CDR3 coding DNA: TGTGCCAGCTCACCTTCACAGGTTAGCAATCAGCCCCAGCATTTT.

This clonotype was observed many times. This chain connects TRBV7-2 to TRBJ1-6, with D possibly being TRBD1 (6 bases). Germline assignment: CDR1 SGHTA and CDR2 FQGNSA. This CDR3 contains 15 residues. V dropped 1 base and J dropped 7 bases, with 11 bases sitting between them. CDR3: CASSLVGGANSPLHF. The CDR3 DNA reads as TGTGCCAGCAGCTTAGTTGGGGGGGCAAATTCACCCCTCCACTTT.

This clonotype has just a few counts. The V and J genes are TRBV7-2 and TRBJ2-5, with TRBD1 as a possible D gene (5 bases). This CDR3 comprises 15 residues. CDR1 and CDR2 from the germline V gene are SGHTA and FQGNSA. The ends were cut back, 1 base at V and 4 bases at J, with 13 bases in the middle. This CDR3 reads CASSLVPGSTETQYF. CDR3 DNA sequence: TGTGCCAGCAGCTTAGTACCAGGGTCCACAGAGACCCAGTACTTC.

In DNA, the CDR3 is TGTGCCAGTCGACAGCTGGCTTATGGCTACACCTTC. It encodes CASRQLAYGYTF. V usage is TRBV2 and J usage is TRBJ1-2; perhaps TRBD1 as D (5 bases). V lost 9 bases to trimming and J lost 5 bases, with 13 bases between them. Germline values: CDR1 SNHLY, CDR2 FYNNEI. CDR3 length: 12 amino acids.